The clone carrying this T cell receptor (beta chain) has a handful of counts. Its target is not known. This entry is derived from a study of tumor-infiltrating lymphocytes in primary liver carcinoma. Study-level information: Surgeons treated the primary liver carcinoma of the patients by surgical resection. The study included patients who were men and women aged 30 to 69 years.

Alongside blood RNA obtained from unsorted whole blood, germline DNA was also extracted. Constant-region priming of roughly 500 ng total RNA yielded TCR beta cDNA. Three-round nested multiplex PCR performed with slightly modified ARM-PCR produced the TCR beta libraries. TCRdb reanalysed the multiplex PCR reads using MiXCR and keeps one entry per CDR3 protein. The sample has 300,000 to 400,000 distinct CDR3 sequences, 65% seen once. Whole-study results and caveats: Tumor specimens were characterized by a significantly higher top-250-clone fraction than blood (p = 0.039). Whereas tumor region pairs overlapped more, tumor-adjacent and tumor-blood pairs overlapped less.

This clonotype originated in a man aged 35 to 55 with primary liver carcinoma and hepatitis B virus infection. Material: peripheral blood.

The DNA for the CDR3 is TGTGCCAGCAGTGGACCGGGACAGGAAAAATGGGAGCAGTACTTC. It codes for CASSGPGQEKWEQYF. V and J are TRBV12-3 or TRBV12-4 and TRBJ2-7; 8 positions match TRBD1. V dropped 5 bases and J dropped 7; count of bases not matched to a gene: 13. The CDR3 contains 15 residues.